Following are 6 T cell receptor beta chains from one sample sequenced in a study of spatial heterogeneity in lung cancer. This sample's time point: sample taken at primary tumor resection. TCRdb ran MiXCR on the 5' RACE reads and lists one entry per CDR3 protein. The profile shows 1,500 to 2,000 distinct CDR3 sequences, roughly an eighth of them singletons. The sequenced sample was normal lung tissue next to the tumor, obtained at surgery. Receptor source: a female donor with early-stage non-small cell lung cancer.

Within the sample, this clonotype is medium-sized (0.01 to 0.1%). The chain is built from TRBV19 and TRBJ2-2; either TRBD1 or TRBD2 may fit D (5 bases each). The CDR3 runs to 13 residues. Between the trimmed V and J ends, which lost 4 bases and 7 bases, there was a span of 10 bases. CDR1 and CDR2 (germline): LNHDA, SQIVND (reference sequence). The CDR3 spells CASSKAGSGELFF. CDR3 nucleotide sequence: TGTGCCAGTAGTAAGGCAGGGAGCGGGGAGCTGTTTTTT.

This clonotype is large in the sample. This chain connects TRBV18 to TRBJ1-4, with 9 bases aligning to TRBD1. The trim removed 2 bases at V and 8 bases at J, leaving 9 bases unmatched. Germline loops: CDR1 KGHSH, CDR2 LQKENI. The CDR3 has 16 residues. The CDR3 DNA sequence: TGTGCCAGCTCACCAATCGTAGACAGGGGGACGGAAAAACTGTTTTTT. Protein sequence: CASSPIVDRGTEKLFF.

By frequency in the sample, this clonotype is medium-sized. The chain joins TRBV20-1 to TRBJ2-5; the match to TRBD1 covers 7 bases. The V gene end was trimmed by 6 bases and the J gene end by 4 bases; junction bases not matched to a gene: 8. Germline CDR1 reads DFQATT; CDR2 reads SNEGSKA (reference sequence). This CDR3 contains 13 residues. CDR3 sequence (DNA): TGCAGTGCCCAGGCGACAGGGTTAGAGACCCAGTACTTC. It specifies CSAQATGLETQYF.

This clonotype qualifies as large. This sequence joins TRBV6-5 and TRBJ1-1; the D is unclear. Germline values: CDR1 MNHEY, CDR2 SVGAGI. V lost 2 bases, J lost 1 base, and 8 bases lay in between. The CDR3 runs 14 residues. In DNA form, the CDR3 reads TGTGCCAGCAGTTACGGGTTAAGGAACACTGAAGCTTTCTTT. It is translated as CASSYGLRNTEAFF.

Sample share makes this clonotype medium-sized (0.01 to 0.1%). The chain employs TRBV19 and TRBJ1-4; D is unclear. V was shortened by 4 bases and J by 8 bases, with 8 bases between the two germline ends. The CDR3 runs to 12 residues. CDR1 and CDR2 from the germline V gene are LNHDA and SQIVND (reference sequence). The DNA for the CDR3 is TGTGCCAGTAGTACGCAGCGGGAAAAACTGTTTTTT. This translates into CASSTQREKLFF.

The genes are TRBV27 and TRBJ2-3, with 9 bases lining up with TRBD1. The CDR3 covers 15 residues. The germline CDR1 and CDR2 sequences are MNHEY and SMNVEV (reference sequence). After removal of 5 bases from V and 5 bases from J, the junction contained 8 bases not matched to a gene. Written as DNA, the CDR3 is TGTGCCAGCAGTCCCATCCGGACAGGGGTAGATACGCAGTATTTT. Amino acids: CASSPIRTGVDTQYF.